This TCR beta chain comes out of a study of shared clonotypes between healthy human individuals. Selected positively for CCR7 and CD45RO-negative, naive CD8 cells excluded terminally differentiated effector memory CD45RA+ cells. Free of recent acute infections or vaccinations, the donors were healthy HIV-negative adults. Overall study findings and caveats: For naive CD4 cells, approximately 4.8% of clonotypes were shared across a few donors. Rarefaction revealed incomplete sorted-subset sequencing despite large depth.

Worth noting for this clone: Antigen specificity is unknown.

V lost 3 bases and J lost 4; bases outside the gene matches: 7. The CDR3 runs 15 residues. CDR1 is SGHNT, CDR2 YENEEA, per germline. Measured with immunoSEQ multiplex PCR; TCRdb has only the in-frame clones, and not every one. There are about 2.1 million clones in the sample; just under 95% occur only once, and about 1.7% lies in the top ten. The chain recombines TRBV11-3 with TRBJ2-5; 8 nucleotides line up with TRBD2. The TCR comes from a young man in good health. Some clones in this sample may be carry-over from other donors' samples. The sample taken for sequencing was naive CD8+ T cells from PBMCs. DNA of the CDR3: TGTGCCAGCAGCTTGGGACTAGGGAAAAGAGAGACCCAGTACTTC. This encodes CASSLGLGKRETQYF.